The rows below give T cell receptor beta chains drawn from one sample of a study of blood T cell repertoires in COVID-19. The repertoire was sequenced with immunoSEQ multiplex PCR; TCRdb's copy has only in-frame clones and lacks some. This sample has 100,000 to 150,000 clones, with 81% found just once. The sequencing input was peripheral blood. All receptors derive from a man younger than 40 with COVID-19, enrolled during active disease. CDR3s leave out the opening cysteine and the closing phenylalanine or tryptophan. The size of a clone is reported for some rows only, either as once, few or many, or as a class for expanded clones.

clone size: .; V gene: TRBV9; CDR3 protein: ASSVIAGVNNEQF
clone size: once; V gene: TRBV7-2; CDR3 protein: ASSAQLAEYNEQF
clone size: .; V gene: TRBV9; CDR3 protein: ASSLQGSNEKLF
clone size: .; V gene: TRBV29-1; CDR3 protein: SVEDFDRARIDGYT
clone size: .; V gene: TRBV7-2; CDR3 protein: ASTHDLKTPLH
clone size: .; V gene: TRBV30; CDR3 protein: AWSGAGWEQF
clone size: .; V gene: TRBV11-2; CDR3 protein: ASSLGVGDYEQY
clone size: .; V gene: TRBV3-1/TRBV3-2; CDR3 protein: ASSSRLAGGGTDTQY
clone size: .; V gene: TRBV28; CDR3 protein: ASSLLDLGGGQGNQPQH
clone size: .; V gene: TRBV7-8; CDR3 protein: ASSLASTGGGNQPQH
clone size: .; V gene: TRBV30; CDR3 protein: ACPRATGELF
clone size: .; V gene: TRBV19; CDR3 protein: ASSLGTGNQPQH
clone size: .; V gene: TRBV9; CDR3 protein: ASSVVGRHHNEQF
clone size: .; V gene: TRBV10-3; CDR3 protein: AIRGEGLSSPLH
clone size: .; V gene: TRBV7-3; CDR3 protein: ASSLRTSQPQH
clone size: once; V gene: TRBV11-2; CDR3 protein: ASSLVGTGVGYT
clone size: .; V gene: TRBV20-1; CDR3 protein: SASWTLYEQY
clone size: .; V gene: TRBV4-2; CDR3 protein: ASSQDGAGGLDYEQY
clone size: .; V gene: TRBV18; CDR3 protein: ASSLLQELNTEAF
clone size: .; V gene: TRBV28; CDR3 protein: ASSSPGTVDWGYT
clone size: once; V gene: TRBV28; CDR3 protein: ASMGRQGHQPQH
clone size: .; V gene: TRBV5-1; CDR3 protein: ASSYGQELSSPLH
clone size: .; V gene: TRBV5-8; CDR3 protein: ASITLQANTGELF
clone size: few; V gene: TRBV7-9; CDR3 protein: ASSSWTGDTLYEQY
clone size: once; V gene: TRBV28; CDR3 protein: ASSVRGTYNEQF
clone size: once; V gene: TRBV27; CDR3 protein: ASSLTGTAYEQY
clone size: .; V gene: TRBV7-9; CDR3 protein: ASSYNYEQY
clone size: .; V gene: TRBV19; CDR3 protein: ASSTSGSIVETQY
clone size: once; V gene: TRBV9; CDR3 protein: ASSEGTEDEQY
clone size: once; V gene: TRBV28; CDR3 protein: ASSNPGLSYEQY
clone size: .; V gene: TRBV7-3; CDR3 protein: ASSSQGTGELF
clone size: few; V gene: TRBV11-1; CDR3 protein: ASSPQGSFTEAF
clone size: .; V gene: TRBV5-1; CDR3 protein: ASSFVEGDTGELF
clone size: .; V gene: TRBV2; CDR3 protein: ASSGGDEQF
clone size: few; V gene: TRBV30; CDR3 protein: AWSNLAGELREQY
clone size: once; V gene: TRBV5-1; CDR3 protein: ASSYSGGQFNQPQH
clone size: .; V gene: TRBV21-1; CDR3 protein: ASNSRGRYYGYT
clone size: .; V gene: TRBV30; CDR3 protein: AWSRRRDSNSPLH
clone size: .; V gene: TRBV4-2; CDR3 protein: ASSQENWMGGVGTEAF
clone size: .; V gene: TRBV24-1; CDR3 protein: ATSDLLAGPNEQF
clone size: .; V gene: TRBV5-1; CDR3 protein: ASSLGSANTGELF
clone size: .; V gene: TRBV14; CDR3 protein: ASSLRRGETEAF
clone size: .; V gene: TRBV15; CDR3 protein: ATSRAQGALIYGYT
clone size: once; V gene: TRBV6-5; CDR3 protein: ASSNRDRGRDTQY
clone size: .; V gene: TRBV5-6; CDR3 protein: ASSLGAGPGGEQF
clone size: .; V gene: TRBV5-4; CDR3 protein: ASSHRDFGNTGELF
clone size: many; V gene: TRBV6-5; CDR3 protein: ASNLAGLANEQY
clone size: .; V gene: TRBV7-8; CDR3 protein: ASSRDRVSDEKLF
clone size: .; V gene: TRBV7-2; CDR3 protein: ASSSRGTGVGKLF
clone size: .; V gene: TRBV2; CDR3 protein: ASSGQGTVTEAF
clone size: .; V gene: TRBV13; CDR3 protein: ASSLLSISGGANEQF
clone size: .; V gene: TRBV30; CDR3 protein: AWSVSGGSTDTQY
clone size: .; V gene: TRBV6-5; CDR3 protein: ASSYSWAGGDTQY
clone size: .; V gene: TRBV7-9; CDR3 protein: ASSHSTPTRDNSYEQY
clone size: .; V gene: TRBV5-5; CDR3 protein: ASSRIAGGDTGELF
clone size: .; V gene: TRBV9; CDR3 protein: ASSVGGDTSYEQY
clone size: many; V gene: TRBV6-5; CDR3 protein: ASSYSVGSDYGYT
clone size: few; V gene: TRBV28; CDR3 protein: ASSLPRQGRYEQY
clone size: .; V gene: TRBV10-3; CDR3 protein: ADKGHLYNEQF